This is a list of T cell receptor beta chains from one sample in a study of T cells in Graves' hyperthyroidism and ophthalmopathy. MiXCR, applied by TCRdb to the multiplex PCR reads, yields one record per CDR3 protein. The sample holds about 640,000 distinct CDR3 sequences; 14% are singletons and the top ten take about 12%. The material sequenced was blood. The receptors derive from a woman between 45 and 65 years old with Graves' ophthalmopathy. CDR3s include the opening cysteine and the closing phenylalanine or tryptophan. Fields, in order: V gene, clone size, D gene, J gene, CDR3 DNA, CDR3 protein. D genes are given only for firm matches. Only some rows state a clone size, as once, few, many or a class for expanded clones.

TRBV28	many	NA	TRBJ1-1	TGTGCCAGCAGGCGATTCGGACAGATGAACACTGAAGCTTTCTTT	CASRRFGQMNTEAFF
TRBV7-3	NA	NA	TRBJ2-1	TGTGCCAGCAGCTTAAGTAGAACGGGCAATGAGCAGTTCTTC	CASSLSRTGNEQFF
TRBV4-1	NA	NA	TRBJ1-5	TGCGCCAGCAGCCAAGAACAGGGAGGCGAGCCCCAGCATTTT	CASSQEQGGEPQHF
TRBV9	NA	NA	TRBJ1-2	TGTGCCAGCAGCAACGAAGGGGAACGGTCAGCTAACTATGGCTACACCTTC	CASSNEGERSANYGYTF
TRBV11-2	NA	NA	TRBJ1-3	TGTGCCAGCAGCTTCCCCAACTCTGGAAACACCATATATTTT	CASSFPNSGNTIYF
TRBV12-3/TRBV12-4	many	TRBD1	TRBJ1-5	TGTGCCAGTGGACAGGGGTCGGATGGCAATCAGCCCCAGCATTTT	CASGQGSDGNQPQHF
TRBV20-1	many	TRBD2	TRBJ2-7	TGCAGTGCTAGAGGGGGAGCGGGATTAGACGAGCAGTACTTC	CSARGGAGLDEQYF
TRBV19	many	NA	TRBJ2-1	TGTGCCAGTAGTATTCCGCGCGGCCCAACCTACAATGAGCAGTTCTTC	CASSIPRGPTYNEQFF
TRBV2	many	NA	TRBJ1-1	TGTGCCAGCAGCTCCGACGGGTTCGGCTTGAACACTGAAGCTTTCTTT	CASSSDGFGLNTEAFF
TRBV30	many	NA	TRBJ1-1	TGTGCCTGGAGTGAACAGGGGAACACTGAAGCTTTCTTT	CAWSEQGNTEAFF
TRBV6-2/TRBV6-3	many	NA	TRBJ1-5	TGTGCCAGCAGTTACAGTACAGGGAATCAGCCCCAGCATTTT	CASSYSTGNQPQHF
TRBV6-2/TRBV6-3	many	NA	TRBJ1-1	TGTGCCAGCACGAAGACACCGGATTGGAACACTGAAGCTTTCTTT	CASTKTPDWNTEAFF
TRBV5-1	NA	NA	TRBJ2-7	TGCGCCAGCAGCGGAGGTCGGGCAGTTCCTGACTACGAGCAGTACTTC	CASSGGRAVPDYEQYF
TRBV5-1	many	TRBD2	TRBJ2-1	TGCGCCAGATCCGGGACTAGCGGGATCGCCTACAATGAGCAGTTCTTC	CARSGTSGIAYNEQFF
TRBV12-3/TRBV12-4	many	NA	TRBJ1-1	TGTGCCAGCAGTCGGGGGGAACTGTGGACTGAAGCTTTCTTT	CASSRGELWTEAFF
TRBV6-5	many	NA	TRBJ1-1	TGTGCCAGCAGTTACTCCGGCGGGATCACTGAAGCTTTCTTT	CASSYSGGITEAFF
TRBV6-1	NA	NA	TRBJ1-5	TGTGCCAGCAGTGACGTCGGGCCCCAGCATTTT	CASSDVGPQHF
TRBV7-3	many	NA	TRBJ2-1	TGTGCCAGCAGCTTAGGGGCAGACTCCTACAATGAGCAGTTCTTC	CASSLGADSYNEQFF
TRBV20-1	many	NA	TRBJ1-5	TGCAGTGCACCCGAGGGGGGAGGGTGGGCTATGAGCAATCAGCCCCAGCATTTT	CSAPEGGGWAMSNQPQHF
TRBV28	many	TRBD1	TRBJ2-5	TGTGCCAGCAGTTTTGACAGGGTGGCGTACTTC	CASSFDRVAYF
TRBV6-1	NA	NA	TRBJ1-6	TGTGCCAGCAGTAAGACAGACGTCTCCTATAATTCACCCCTCCACTTT	CASSKTDVSYNSPLHF
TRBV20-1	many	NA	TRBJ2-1	TGCAGTGCGTACAACAATGAGCAGTTCTTC	CSAYNNEQFF
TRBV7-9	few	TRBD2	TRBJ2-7	TGTGCCAGCAGCTTAGGTCTCTTAGCGGGAGGTTCCTACGAGCAGTACTTC	CASSLGLLAGGSYEQYF
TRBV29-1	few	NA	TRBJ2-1	TGCAGCGTTGAAAGGCTAGCGCATAATGAGCAGTTCTTC	CSVERLAHNEQFF
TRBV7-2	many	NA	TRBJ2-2	TGTGCCAGCAGCTTCCTTACTGGCACCGGGGAGCTGTTTTTT	CASSFLTGTGELFF
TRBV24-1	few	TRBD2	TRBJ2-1	TGTGCCACCAGTGATTCCCCAACCGGACTAGCGGGAGTCGAGCAGTTCTTC	CATSDSPTGLAGVEQFF
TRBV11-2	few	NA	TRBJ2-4	TGTGCCAGCAGCTTGGTGGCGTCAGCCAAAAACATTCAGTACTTC	CASSLVASAKNIQYF
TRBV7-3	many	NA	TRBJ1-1	TGTGCCAGCAGCTTATCGACTGCTGGGACTGAAGCTTTCTTT	CASSLSTAGTEAFF
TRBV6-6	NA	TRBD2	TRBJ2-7	TGTGCCAGTAATCCCGGGACTAGCGGGACCTTCCCCTCCTACGAGCAGTACTTC	CASNPGTSGTFPSYEQYF
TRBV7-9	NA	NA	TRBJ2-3	TGTGCCAGCAGCCTAATTGGGCGGAGCCTCGCAGATACGCAGTATTTT	CASSLIGRSLADTQYF
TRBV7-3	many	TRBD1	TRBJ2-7	TGTGCCAGCAGCCCATCCGGGACAGGGGGCCACGAGCAGTACTTC	CASSPSGTGGHEQYF
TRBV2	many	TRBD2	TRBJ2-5	TGTGCCAGCAGTGTCGGACTAGCGGGAGAAGAGACCCAGTACTTC	CASSVGLAGEETQYF
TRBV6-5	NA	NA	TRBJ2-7	TGTGCCAGCAGTTCAGTAGAGCGCGAGCAGTACTTC	CASSSVEREQYF
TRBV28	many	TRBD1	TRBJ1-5	TGTGCCAGCAGTTTGACAGGGGCGAATAGCAATCAGCCCCAGCATTTT	CASSLTGANSNQPQHF
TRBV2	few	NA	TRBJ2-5	TGTGCCAGCCTTGCCGAACAGGGCGAGACCCAGTACTTC	CASLAEQGETQYF
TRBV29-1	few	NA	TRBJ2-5	TGCAGCGAAAAAACGGTCCAAGAGACCCAGTACTTC	CSEKTVQETQYF
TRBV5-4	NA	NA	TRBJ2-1	TGTGCCAGCAGCTCCAGAAGGGGGGCGCTTCCCAATGAGCAGTTCTTC	CASSSRRGALPNEQFF
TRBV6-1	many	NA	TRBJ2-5	TGTGCCAGCAGTCATCTAAAGCGGGACAAAGAGACCCAGTACTTC	CASSHLKRDKETQYF
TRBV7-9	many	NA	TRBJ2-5	TGTGCCAGCAGCTTAGGAGGGAAAGAGACCCAGTACTTC	CASSLGGKETQYF
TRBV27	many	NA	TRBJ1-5	TGTGCCAGCAGTTTATGGAGAGGCAATCAGCCCCAGCATTTT	CASSLWRGNQPQHF
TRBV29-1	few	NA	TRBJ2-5	TGCAGCGTTGATCAGGGGAGGCAAGAGACCCAGTACTTC	CSVDQGRQETQYF
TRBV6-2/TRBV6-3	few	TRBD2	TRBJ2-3	TGTGCCAGCAGTTCGCGGGCGGCTAGCGGGAGTTGGACAGATACGCAGTATTTT	CASSSRAASGSWTDTQYF
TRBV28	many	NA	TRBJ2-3	TGTGCCTCCCGAGAGGGTGGCGGAGACACAGATACGCAGTATTTT	CASREGGGDTDTQYF
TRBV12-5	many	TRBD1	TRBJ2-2	TGTGCTAGTGGTTTGGATCCTAGGGACAGGGGGACCGGGGAGCTGTTTTTT	CASGLDPRDRGTGELFF
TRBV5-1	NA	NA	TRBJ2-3	TGCGCCAGCAGCCGGACCCTTAGCACAGATACGCAGTATTTT	CASSRTLSTDTQYF
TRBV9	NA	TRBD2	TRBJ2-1	TGTGCCAGCAGCAGAACTAGCGGGAGCCTTGGGGTGGAGCAGTTCTTC	CASSRTSGSLGVEQFF
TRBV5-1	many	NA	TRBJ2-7	TGCGCCAGCAGCACGCGACAGGATCCCGGGATGGCCTACGAGCAGTACTTC	CASSTRQDPGMAYEQYF
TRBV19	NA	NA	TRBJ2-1	TGTGCCAGTAGTATTCCCCAGCGGCCTTACAATGAGCAGTTCTTC	CASSIPQRPYNEQFF